This T cell receptor (beta chain) was identified in a study of blood T cell repertoires in COVID-19. Overall study context: Sources were T cells, B-cell-depleted T cells, or PBMCs; the material itself was cDNA or gDNA.

Study processing details: Nucleated cell counts were estimated from reference gene primer amplification. The table came from immunoSEQ multiplex PCR; TCRdb's copy has only in-frame clones and leaves some out. Clonal size and the V and J genes are those of that table, whereas D and trimming came from the DNA. This table holds under 250,000 clones, about four fifths found once. The CDR3 extends over 14 amino acids. Germline V gives CDR1 SNHLY, CDR2 FYNNEI. With 7 bases removed from V and 4 bases from J, the gap between germline ends came to 15 bases. V usage is TRBV2 and J usage is TRBJ2-3, with D possibly TRBD1 on 5 matching bases. This TCR was recovered from a woman aged 40-49 years with active or convalescent COVID-19. Sequencing input: peripheral blood. The CDR3 reads CASKRGPSADTQYF. In DNA, the CDR3 is TGTGCCAGCAAAAGGGGCCCCTCTGCAGATACGCAGTATTTT.